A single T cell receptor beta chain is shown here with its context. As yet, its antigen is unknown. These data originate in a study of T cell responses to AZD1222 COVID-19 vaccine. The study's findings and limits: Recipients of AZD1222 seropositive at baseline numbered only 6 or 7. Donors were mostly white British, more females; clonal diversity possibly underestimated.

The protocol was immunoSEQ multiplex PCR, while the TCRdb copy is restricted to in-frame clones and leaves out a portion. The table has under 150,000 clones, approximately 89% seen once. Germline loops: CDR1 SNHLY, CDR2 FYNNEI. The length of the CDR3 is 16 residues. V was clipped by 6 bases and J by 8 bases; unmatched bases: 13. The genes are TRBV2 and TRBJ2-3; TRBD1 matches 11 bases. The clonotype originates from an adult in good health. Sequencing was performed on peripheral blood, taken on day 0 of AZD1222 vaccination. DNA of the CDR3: TGTGCCAGCAGGGACCGCGGGACAGGGGGGCTTGGTACGCAGTATTTT. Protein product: CASRDRGTGGLGTQYF.